The clone carrying this T cell receptor beta chain was seen ten or more times. The data stem from a study of neurological immune-mediated disorders. MiXCR, run by TCRdb on the 5' RACE reads, gives a single entry per CDR3 protein. The sample lists some 50,000 distinct CDR3 sequences; over 20% were seen once. The CDR3 is 13 residues long. Germline V gene data show CDR1 as SGHVS and CDR2 as FNYEAQ. V was clipped by 4 bases and J by 8 bases, with 12 bases between them. This TCR was sampled from a woman between 65 and 79 years old in good health. V usage is TRBV7-6 and J usage is TRBJ2-1, with D tentatively TRBD2 (5 bases). Sequenced input: PBMCs. The CDR3 sequence: CASSSETGYEQFF. CDR3 nucleotide sequence: TGTGCCAGCAGCTCCGAGACGGGGTATGAGCAGTTCTTC. The variable domain in full, completed from reference TRBV7-6 and TRBJ2-1, reads GAGVSQSPRYKVTKRGQDVALRCDPISGHVSLYWYRQALGQGPEFLTYFNYEAQQDKSGLPNDRFSAERPEGSISTLTIQRTEQRDSAMYRCASSSETGYEQFFGPGTRLTVL.